These 22 T cell receptor beta chains were all obtained from the same sample, sequenced in a study of control samples from healthy donors and cancer patients (dated by TCRdb to the early 2020s). The library was built by means of the immunoSEQ multiplex PCR assay. TCRdb stores this immuneACCESS table with in-frame sequences only. Part of the clones is absent; in the studies checked, under half of the shortfall reflects unresolved V genes, and no reason is known for the rest. A total of 400,000 to 500,000 clones appear in this sample, around nine tenths of them only once. The ten largest clones add up to around 6.4% of the sample. Sequencing was done on a sample of PBMCs. These receptor sequences come from a man between 35 and 55 years old with head and neck cancer.

In this sample, this clone turned up a few times. The chain has TRBV5-4 and TRBJ2-5; D unresolved. This CDR3 comprises 14 residues. Germline V gene lookup returns CDR1 SGHNT and CDR2 YYREEE (reference sequence). Trimming took off 1 base at V and 4 bases at J, with 11 bases between the two ends. This chain's CDR3 is CASSLRTEVETQYF. In DNA, the CDR3 is TGTGCCAGCAGCTTGAGGACCGAAGTAGAGACCCAGTACTTC.

J is TRBJ2-5 and V is TRBV19; 7 bases map to TRBD2. From germline, CDR1 is LNHDA and CDR2 SQIVND (reference sequence). J gave up 5 bases and V 5 bases, and 5 bases lay outside the gene matches. CDR3 length: 13 residues. The CDR3 protein is CASSVSGWETQYF. The CDR3 coding sequence is TGTGCCAGTAGTGTTAGCGGGTGGGAGACCCAGTACTTC.

CDR3 protein: CASSAQTSGELFF. As DNA, the CDR3 is TGCGCCAGCAGCGCCCAGACAAGCGGGGAGCTGTTTTTT. The V gene is TRBV5-1, the J gene TRBJ2-2; D remains unclear. The germline V gene has CDR1 SGHRS and CDR2 YFSETQ. The germline V and J ends were trimmed by 4 bases and 7 bases, with 11 bases remaining between them. The CDR3 runs to 13 residues.

This clone was seen only a few times. This chain uses TRBV27 with TRBJ2-7; TRBD2 agrees at 12 bases. Per germline, CDR1 MNHEY and CDR2 SMNVEV (reference sequence). V was pared by 5 bases and J by 4 bases, with 6 bases of the junction left unmatched. The CDR3 has 15 residues. CDR3 bases: TGTGCCAGCAGTCCCCTAGCGGGAGGGCGTTACGAGCAGTACTTC. Its protein is CASSPLAGGRYEQYF.

This clone has a single count. This sequence joins TRBV5-1 and TRBJ2-7, with D perhaps TRBD1 (5 bases). Germline V lookup: CDR1 SGHRS, CDR2 YFSETQ. Trimming removed 1 base from V and 6 bases from J, with 8 bases in between. The CDR3 spans 12 residues. Here the CDR3 reads CASSLKGVEQYF. Here the CDR3 DNA reads TGCGCCAGCAGCTTGAAAGGGGTCGAGCAGTACTTC.

The J gene is TRBJ2-1, the V gene TRBV28; D call uncertain. In germline, CDR1 is MDHEN, CDR2 SYDVKM. Trimming cost V 1 base and J 8 bases, with 6 bases left between them. This CDR3 is 12 amino acids long. The CDR3 DNA is TGTGCCAGCAGTTTATCCTGGGATGAGCAGTTCTTC. As protein: CASSLSWDEQFF.

The rearrangement uses TRBV5-6 and TRBJ1-5; D is unresolved. Germline assignment: CDR1 SGHDT and CDR2 YYEEEE. The CDR3 extends over 12 amino acids. The germline V and J ends were trimmed by 2 bases and 7 bases, with 7 bases remaining between them. CDR3 sequence (DNA): TGTGCCAGCAGCTTTATAGGACAGCCCCAGCATTTT. Its protein is CASSFIGQPQHF.

V is TRBV30 and J is TRBJ2-3, with 12 bases identical to TRBD2. V was clipped by 5 bases and J by 3 bases; unmatched bases: 6. The V gene's germline CDR1 is GTSNPN and CDR2 SVGIG (reference sequence). The CDR3 is 15 amino acids. This chain's CDR3 is CAWGLAGSLTDTQYF. The CDR3, as DNA: TGTGCCTGGGGACTAGCGGGGAGCTTAACAGATACGCAGTATTTT. Drawing the rest from reference TRBV30 and TRBJ2-3, the complete variable domain is SQTIHQWPATLVQPVGSPLSLECTVEGTSNPNLYWYRQAAGRGLQLLFYSVGIGQISSEVPQNLSASRPQDRQFILSSKKLLLSDSGFYLCAWGLAGSLTDTQYFGPGTRLTVL.

V and J are TRBV9 and TRBJ1-1; D may be TRBD1 (5 bases). From germline, CDR1 is SGDLS and CDR2 YYNGEE. V dropped 6 bases and J dropped 10 bases, with 16 bases sitting between them. The CDR3 runs 12 residues. In nucleotides, the CDR3 is TGTGCCAGCACCCGGATTGACAGTGCAGCTTTCTTT. Encoded protein: CASTRIDSAAFF.

The chain employs TRBV28 and TRBJ1-1; D might be TRBD1 (5 bases). The CDR3 covers 12 residues. V shed 6 bases and J shed 8 bases, with 13 bases lying between them. In germline, CDR1 is MDHEN, CDR2 SYDVKM. The CDR3 sequence is CASSRSGTEAFF. The CDR3 DNA reads TGTGCCAGCAGCCGTTCCGGGACCGAAGCTTTCTTT.

The genes are TRBV9 and TRBJ1-3; no reliable D call. This CDR3 region has 16 residues. Germline lookup yields CDR1 SGDLS and CDR2 YYNGEE. The V end lost 1 base, the J end lost 0 bases, and 11 bases lay between the germline ends. The CDR3 DNA follows: TGTGCCAGCAGCGTATCGTCTGCCAGCTCTGGAAACACCATATATTTT. Its translation: CASSVSSASSGNTIYF.

The chain links TRBV4-3 to TRBJ1-2; no clear D gene. Germline CDR1 LGHNA, CDR2 YSLEER. The CDR3 runs to 15 residues. Trimming cost V 1 base and J 2 bases, with 11 bases left between them. CDR3 sequence reads: CASSQGSHRNYGYTF. The DNA of the CDR3 is TGCGCCAGCAGCCAAGGGTCCCACCGAAACTATGGCTACACCTTC.

About this clone itself: This sample includes further DNA sequences coding for the same CDR3. CDR3 in DNA: TGTGCCAGCAGCCAGGGACAGGGAAGTCAGCCCCAGCATTTT. It yields the protein CASSQGQGSQPQHF. This chain uses TRBV5-5 with TRBJ1-5, with 9 bases matching TRBD1. Trimming took 4 bases from V and 6 from J; bases not matched to a gene: 5. This CDR3 spans 14 amino acids. CDR1 is SGHKS, CDR2 YYEKEE, per germline (reference sequence).

The V and J genes are TRBV5-1 and TRBJ1-6; 7 bases align to TRBD1. Germline CDR1 and CDR2: SGHRS and YFSETQ. V dropped 0 bases and J dropped 10; count of bases not matched to a gene: 7. This CDR3 is built from 15 residues. Here the CDR3 reads CASSLGVTGDSPLHF. The CDR3 DNA reads TGCGCCAGCAGCTTGGGAGTTACAGGGGACTCACCCCTCCACTTT.

Concerning this clone: The same CDR3 also results from other DNA sequences found in this sample. The rearrangement uses TRBV27 and TRBJ2-7; D is ambiguous. Germline CDR1 is MNHEY and CDR2 is SMNVEV (reference sequence). CDR3 size: 12 residues. V was shortened by 6 bases and J by 0 bases, with 6 bases between the two germline ends. The CDR3 DNA is TGTGCCAGCAGCTCCGACTCCTACGAGCAGTACTTC. Amino acid sequence: CASSSDSYEQYF.

The gene calls are TRBV5-1 and TRBJ2-3, with 14 bases fitting TRBD2. The length of the CDR3 is 18 residues. V dropped 3 bases and J dropped 5; count of bases not matched to a gene: 11. Looked up from germline, CDR1 is SGHRS and CDR2 is YFSETQ. CDR3: CASSSTGTSGRGEDTQYF. The DNA of the CDR3 is TGCGCCAGCAGCTCGACCGGGACTAGCGGGAGAGGAGAAGATACGCAGTATTTT.

The rearrangement joins TRBV27 to TRBJ1-2; no clear D gene. This CDR3 is 15 amino acids long. Germline lookup yields CDR1 MNHEY and CDR2 SMNVEV (reference sequence). V lost 5 bases, J lost 6 bases, and 19 bases lay in between. The CDR3 coding sequence is TGTGCCAGCAGTCCTAGGGTGGGGAATAGACATGGCTACACCTTC. Encoded protein: CASSPRVGNRHGYTF.

This clone was picked up one time. CDR3 protein: CASSPILAGVTGELFF. CDR3 in DNA: TGTGCCAGCAGTCCGATTTTAGCGGGAGTCACCGGGGAGCTGTTTTTT. V and J are TRBV6-6 and TRBJ2-2; 9 nucleotides line up with TRBD2. The length of the CDR3 is 16 residues. V lost 5 bases and J lost 4; bases outside the gene matches: 8. Germline V CDR1 and CDR2: MNHNY, SVGAGI (reference sequence).

The V gene is TRBV5-1, the J gene TRBJ1-2; D remains unclear. V lost 0 bases and J lost 4, with 7 bases in between. Germline CDR1 is SGHRS and CDR2 is YFSETQ. The length of the CDR3 is 13 residues. DNA for the CDR3: TGCGCCAGCAGCTTGGCCGCGGGCTATGGCTACACCTTC. As protein: CASSLAAGYGYTF.

The V and J genes are TRBV9 and TRBJ2-1, with 9 bases lining up with TRBD2. Looked up from germline, CDR1 is SGDLS and CDR2 is YYNGEE. The CDR3 runs 15 residues. V shed 0 bases and J 7 bases; nucleotides not matched to a gene: 5. In DNA, the CDR3 is TGTGCCAGCAGCGTAGATAGCGGGAGCATGAATGAGCAGTTCTTC. Translating it yields CASSVDSGSMNEQFF. Full variable domain (missing parts from reference TRBV9 and TRBJ2-1): DSGVTQTPKHLITATGQRVTLRCSPRSGDLSVYWYQQSLDQGLQFLIQYYNGEERAKGNILERFSAQQFPDLHSELNLSSLELGDSALYFCASSVDSGSMNEQFFGPGTRLTVL.

The chain carries TRBV5-4 and TRBJ2-3; 7 bases map to TRBD2. CDR3 length: 16 amino acids. The V gene's germline CDR1 is SGHNT and CDR2 YYREEE (reference sequence). J lost 1 base, V lost 4 bases, and 9 bases had no gene match. The chain's CDR3 is CASSLPSGKGTDTQYF. The CDR3 coding sequence is TGTGCCAGCAGCCTCCCGAGCGGGAAAGGCACAGATACGCAGTATTTT.

This chain connects TRBV2 to TRBJ1-3; D is undetermined. The CDR3 spans 14 residues. V was trimmed by 0 bases and J by 6 bases, leaving 9 bases between them. In germline, CDR1 is SNHLY, CDR2 FYNNEI. The DNA for the CDR3 is TGTGCCAGCAGTGAAGCGCTACACACAAACACCATATATTTT. Protein product: CASSEALHTNTIYF.